One and the same sample provided the 18 T cell receptor beta chains below, sequenced in a study of T cell responses to AZD1222 COVID-19 vaccine. Clones were read by immunoSEQ multiplex PCR, and TCRdb kept only the in-frame ones, dropping some. The top ten clones hold 2.5% to 3% of a sample with around 100,000 clones, about 85% of them seen once. This sample comprised peripheral blood, obtained on day 0 of AZD1222 vaccination. The receptors here all came from an adult in good health.

DNA of the CDR3: TGTGCCAGCAGCCGCCAGGGGGTGGAGACCCAGTACTTC. Its translation: CASSRQGVETQYF. This chain connects TRBV6-1 to TRBJ2-5; 7 bases map to TRBD1. There are 13 residues in the CDR3. Germline CDR1 reads MNHNS; CDR2 reads SASEGT. The J segment lost 5 bases and the V segment lost 6 bases, leaving 6 bases of the junction unmatched.

This clone was counted a single time. V usage is TRBV6-1 and J usage is TRBJ2-5; 8 nucleotides align to TRBD1. Germline CDR1 MNHNS, CDR2 SASEGT. The CDR3 has 16 amino acids. V dropped 4 bases and J dropped 2; count of bases not matched to a gene: 9. As DNA, the CDR3 is TGTGCCAGCAGTGGGGTCAGGGGGCAGGGGCAAGAGACCCAGTACTTC. Residues: CASSGVRGQGQETQYF.

This chain connects TRBV7-9 to TRBJ2-7; a weak D match, TRBD1 (5 bases). The CDR3 has 14 amino acids. Germline CDR1 SEHNR, CDR2 FQNEAQ (reference sequence). V dropped 8 bases and J dropped 1 base, with 15 bases sitting between them. This chain's CDR3 is CASYPGLHSYEQYV. The CDR3 DNA reads TGTGCCAGCTACCCAGGGCTGCATTCCTACGAGCAGTACGTC.

The J gene is TRBJ2-1, the V gene TRBV15; D may match TRBD1 or TRBD2 (5 bases each). This CDR3 spans 13 amino acids. Trimming cost V 3 bases and J 10 bases, with 13 bases left between them. CDR1 LNHNV and CDR2 YYDKDF come from the germline V gene (reference sequence). This CDR3 is CATSSSRDAEQFF. In DNA form, the CDR3 reads TGTGCCACCAGCAGCTCCCGGGACGCCGAGCAGTTCTTC.

The chain employs TRBV6-1 and TRBJ1-5; D possibly corresponds to TRBD1 (5 bases). V shed 2 bases and J shed 6 bases, with 14 bases lying between them. The CDR3 has 15 amino acids. Germline assignment: CDR1 MNHNS and CDR2 SASEGT. CDR3 DNA sequence: TGTGCCAGCAGTGAATCAGGGTCCTGGGGTCAGCCCCAGCATTTT. This translates into CASSESGSWGQPQHF.

The V gene is TRBV10-3, the J gene TRBJ1-5; no definite D call. This CDR3 comprises 13 residues. The V end lost 3 bases, the J end lost 4 bases, and 7 bases lay between the germline ends. In germline, CDR1 is ENHRY, CDR2 SYGVKD. CDR3 sequence (DNA): TGTGCCATCAGTGAAAGGGAGAATCAGCCCCAGCATTTT. Its translation is CAISERENQPQHF.

This chain connects TRBV15 to TRBJ1-3; D perhaps matches TRBD1 (6 bases). The germline V gene has CDR1 LNHNV and CDR2 YYDKDF (reference sequence). The CDR3 contains 13 residues. The V end was cut by 5 bases, the J end by 7 bases, with 12 bases between. CDR3 in DNA: TGTGCCACCAGCCTACAGGGAGGGAACACCATATATTTT. It specifies CATSLQGGNTIYF.

This chain uses TRBV27 with TRBJ2-1, with 7 bases identical to TRBD2. Looked up from germline, CDR1 is MNHEY and CDR2 is SMNVEV (reference sequence). Unmatched junction bases numbered 15, after V lost 10 bases and J lost 6 bases. The CDR3 covers 15 residues. CDR3 loop: CANLVREDRGNEQFF. Written as DNA, the CDR3 is TGTGCCAACCTAGTCCGGGAGGACCGGGGCAATGAGCAGTTCTTC.

The J gene is TRBJ1-1, the V gene TRBV20-1; the D is unclear. Germline assignment: CDR1 DFQATT and CDR2 SNEGSKA (reference sequence). The V end was cut by 5 bases, the J end by 0 bases, with 4 bases between. CDR3 size: 11 residues. CDR3 DNA: TGCAGTGCTCACCTGAACACTGAAGCTTTCTTT. It specifies CSAHLNTEAFF.

The gene calls are TRBV6-1 and TRBJ1-1; tentative D call: TRBD1 (5 bases). This CDR3 is 17 amino acids long. V dropped 3 bases and J dropped 1 base, with 18 bases sitting between them. Looked up from germline, CDR1 is MNHNS and CDR2 is SASEGT. The CDR3 protein is CASSEAVTGTGNTEAFF. The CDR3 region has the DNA TGTGCCAGCAGTGAGGCGGTAACCGGGACGGGGAACACTGAAGCTTTCTTT.

This chain connects TRBV2 to TRBJ2-3; perhaps TRBD2 as D (6 bases). Germline assignment: CDR1 SNHLY and CDR2 FYNNEI. The V end lost 8 bases, the J end lost 1 base, and 13 bases lay between the germline ends. The CDR3 totals 14 residues. The CDR3 DNA reads as TGTGCCAGCTTACGGACGGGAGGCACAGATACGCAGTATTTT. It specifies CASLRTGGTDTQYF.

J is TRBJ1-6 and V is TRBV5-6; D is unresolved. This CDR3 has 15 residues. The germline V gene has CDR1 SGHDT and CDR2 YYEEEE. The V end was cut by 5 bases, the J end by 6 bases, with 15 bases between. The CDR3 DNA reads TGTGCCAGCAGAGGGAGGGTTAGAAGTAATTCACCCCTCCACTTT. Translating gives CASRGRVRSNSPLHF.

The chain carries TRBV7-2 and TRBJ2-5; 12 bases match TRBD1. CDR1 is SGHTA and CDR2 is FQGNSA in the germline V gene. The CDR3 has 15 amino acids. V lost 5 bases, J lost 4 bases, and 5 bases stayed unmatched. The CDR3 sequence: CASSRDRGRRETQYF. The CDR3 DNA is TGTGCCAGCAGCCGGGACAGGGGGCGTCGAGAGACCCAGTACTTC.

The V gene is TRBV6-5, the J gene TRBJ2-7; no definite D call. V lost 0 bases and J lost 0, with 9 bases in between. This CDR3 spans 15 amino acids. CDR1 is MNHEY, CDR2 SVGAGI, per germline. The CDR3 coding sequence is TGTGCCAGCAGTTACTCGAAGTTCCTCTCCTACGAGCAGTACTTC. It is translated as CASSYSKFLSYEQYF.

This rearrangement joins TRBV19 to TRBJ1-5; perhaps TRBD1 as D (5 bases). The ends were cut back, 1 base at V and 0 bases at J, with 7 bases in the middle. Germline values: CDR1 LNHDA, CDR2 SQIVND (reference sequence). CDR3 length: 15 residues. The CDR3 coding sequence is TGTGCCAGTAGTATAGGACAGAATAGCAATCAGCCCCAGCATTTT. Translating it yields CASSIGQNSNQPQHF.

A note on this clone: One end of the junction fails to match germline, which may point to a read error. CDR3 sequence (DNA): TGTGCCAGCAGCTCCGGGACTAGCGGGCGCCAATACAATGAGCAGTTCTTC. As protein: CASSSGTSGRQYNEQFF. V and J are TRBV5-1 and TRBJ2-1; 12 bases agree with TRBD2. This CDR3 is built from 17 residues. The germline gives CDR1 SGHRS, CDR2 YFSETQ.

V usage is TRBV3-1 (or the pseudogene TRBV3-2) and J usage is TRBJ2-1, with 7 bases fitting TRBD2. The V and J ends lost 0 bases and 10 bases, in that order; junction bases with no gene match: 6. This CDR3 comprises 14 residues. Germline values: CDR1 LGHDT, CDR2 YNNKEL (reference sequence). This CDR3 is CASSQEAGVREQFF. In DNA, the CDR3 is TGTGCCAGCAGCCAAGAGGCGGGAGTCCGCGAGCAGTTCTTC.

This chain joins TRBV29-1 and TRBJ2-1; D is possibly TRBD2 (5 bases). The CDR3 is 14 residues long. The germline CDR1 and CDR2 sequences are SQVTM and ANQGSEA. Trimming cost V 2 bases and J 5 bases, with 13 bases left between them. In DNA form, the CDR3 reads TGCAGCGTTGAAAAGGGTTTCGGGGACAATGAGCAGTTCTTC. Encoded protein: CSVEKGFGDNEQFF.